The 32 T cell receptor beta chains below come from one sample, sequenced in a study of regulatory T cells in long-lasting Graves disease. Described time point: newly diagnosed GD, antithyroid drugs for less than 3 months. From RNA extracted from PBMCs, the TCR library was made. Construction of the TCR beta libraries employed iRepertoire HTBI primers in conjunction with Arm-PCR of CDR3 regions. TCRdb ran MiXCR on the multiplex PCR reads and lists one entry per CDR3 protein. The data show just over 600,000 distinct CDR3 sequences, with under 20% seen just once and approximately 18% held by the top ten. These data are also associated with another study on T cells in Graves' hyperthyroidism and ophthalmopathy.

Here the sequenced sample was peripheral blood mononuclear cells (PBMCs), taken at new diagnosis, from a patient treated with antithyroid drugs. These TCRs come from a young woman with Graves disease.

This clonotype occurred many times. The V call is TRBV2, the J call TRBJ2-7; unclear D gene. Germline values: CDR1 SNHLY, CDR2 FYNNEI. The V gene lost 10 bases and the J gene lost 4 bases, with 17 bases spanning the gap. This CDR3 is 13 amino acids long. CDR3 in amino acids: CATKLDTAYEQYF. CDR3 nucleotide sequence: TGTGCCACCAAATTAGACACCGCGTACGAGCAGTACTTC. Based on the CDR3 plus reference TRBV2 and TRBJ2-7, the full variable domain is EPEVTQTPSHQVTQMGQEVILRCVPISNHLYFYWYRQILGQKVEFLVSFYNNEISEKSEIFDDQFSVERPDGSNFTLKIRSTKLEDSAMYFCATKLDTAYEQYFGPGTRLTVT.

The chain is built from TRBV20-1 and TRBJ2-5, with D perhaps matching TRBD2 (5 bases). V was clipped by 4 bases and J by 9 bases, with 9 bases between them. The V gene's germline CDR1 is DFQATT and CDR2 SNEGSKA (reference sequence). The length of the CDR3 is 10 residues. For the CDR3, the DNA is TGCAGTGCTAATACCGGGGCCCAGTACTTC. Encoded protein: CSANTGAQYF.

V is TRBV20-1 and J is TRBJ2-3, with 7 bases fitting TRBD2. The CDR3 has 14 amino acids. The germline CDR1 and CDR2 sequences are DFQATT and SNEGSKA (reference sequence). Here the CDR3 reads CSCRRAGVTDTQYF. The CDR3 coding sequence is TGCAGCTGTCGTAGGGCGGGAGTGACAGATACGCAGTATTTT.

In its sample, this clonotype was seen many times. The V and J genes are TRBV6-1 and TRBJ2-5, with D maybe TRBD2 (6 bases). With 1 base removed from V and 3 bases from J, the gap between germline ends came to 15 bases. CDR3 size: 16 residues. CDR1 and CDR2 (germline): MNHNS, SASEGT. CDR3 DNA sequence: TGTGCCAGCAGTGAAGTTTTGGGGGGTGTAGAAGAGACCCAGTACTTC. Protein: CASSEVLGGVEETQYF.

The chain has TRBV9 and TRBJ1-4; D is ambiguous. Germline V gene data show CDR1 as SGDLS and CDR2 as YYNGEE. The CDR3 spans 16 residues. V was trimmed by 1 base and J by 5 bases, leaving 15 bases between them. The DNA of the CDR3 is TGTGCCAGCAGCGTATTACCCGACGGCGCAAATGAAAAACTGTTTTTT. Its protein is CASSVLPDGANEKLFF.

V is TRBV30 and J is TRBJ2-5, with D perhaps TRBD1 (6 bases). Trimming removed 3 bases at V and 4 bases at J, with 21 bases between. The germline gives CDR1 GTSNPN, CDR2 SVGIG (reference sequence). The CDR3 sequence is 16 residues long. The CDR3 DNA is TGTGCCTGGAGGAAACAACAGGGAGTCGGTGGAGAGACCCAGTACTTC. Encoded protein: CAWRKQQGVGGETQYF.

The chain combines TRBV24-1 with TRBJ2-1; D may be TRBD1 (7 bases). CDR3 size: 14 residues. The ends were cut back, 3 bases at V and 9 bases at J, with 14 bases in the middle. Germline V gives CDR1 KGHDR, CDR2 SFDVKD. The CDR3 region has the DNA TGTGCCACCAGTGATGGGGGCCAGGGGGGTGAGCAGTTCTTC. It specifies CATSDGGQGGEQFF.

For this clonotype: One end of the junction fails to match germline, which may point to a read error. The V call is TRBV7-7, the J call TRBJ2-7; 8 positions match TRBD1. Looked up from germline, CDR1 is SSHAT and CDR2 is FNYEAQ (reference sequence). The CDR3 runs 14 residues. The CDR3 nucleotides read TGTGCTAGCAGCCGCGACAGGGGCCCCTACGAGCAGTACTTC. Amino acid sequence: CASSRDRGPYEQYF.

The CDR3: CASLGGVPTDTQYF. CDR3 DNA: TGTGCCAGCCTCGGGGGCGTCCCCACAGATACGCAGTATTTT. The V and J genes are TRBV2 and TRBJ2-3; tentatively, D is TRBD1 or TRBD2 (6 bases each). Germline V gene data show CDR1 as SNHLY and CDR2 as FYNNEI. There are 14 residues in the CDR3. V was trimmed by 8 bases and J by 2 bases, leaving 14 bases between them. Filled out from reference TRBV2 and TRBJ2-3, the complete variable domain reads EPEVTQTPSHQVTQMGQEVILRCVPISNHLYFYWYRQILGQKVEFLVSFYNNEISEKSEIFDDQFSVERPDGSNFTLKIRSTKLEDSAMYFCASLGGVPTDTQYFGPGTRLTVL.

This clonotype was counted at least ten times. The rearrangement uses TRBV5-1 and TRBJ2-3; 12 bases agree with TRBD2. The length of the CDR3 is 16 residues. Germline V CDR1 and CDR2: SGHRS, YFSETQ. The junction had 9 bases not matched to a gene; V was cut back by 4 bases and J by 6 bases. The DNA of the CDR3 is TGCGCCAGCAGCCCTGAGAGACTAGCGGGAGCCGATACGCAGTATTTT. Protein product: CASSPERLAGADTQYF.

Regarding this clonotype: It may be a read error: a sequence one base away is much more abundant. The genes are TRBV6-1 and TRBJ2-7; 8 bases map to TRBD1. The V and J ends lost 7 bases and 2 bases, in that order; junction bases with no gene match: 7. Germline CDR1 and CDR2: MNHNS and SASEGT. There are 14 residues in the CDR3. CDR3 in DNA: TGTGCCAGCATGGGGGACAGGAGCCCCTACGAGCAGTACTTC. Translated, it gives CASMGDRSPYEQYF.

This clonotype was seen just once. V usage is TRBV28 and J usage is TRBJ1-5, with D possibly matching TRBD1 (5 bases). The germline V and J ends were trimmed by 4 bases and 9 bases, with 16 bases remaining between them. The CDR3 sequence is 14 residues long. Germline CDR1 is MDHEN and CDR2 is SYDVKM. The CDR3 reads CASSSPGTSRPQHF. The CDR3 DNA is TGTGCCAGCAGTTCACCAGGGACCTCGAGGCCCCAGCATTTT.

Ten or more counts support this clonotype. The gene calls are TRBV27 and TRBJ1-6; D is ambiguous. Trimming stripped 5 bases from V and 1 base from J, with 9 bases between. The CDR3 is 15 residues long. Per germline, CDR1 MNHEY and CDR2 SMNVEV (reference sequence). CDR3 protein: CASSPRVSYNSPLHF. Here the CDR3 DNA reads TGTGCCAGCAGTCCGAGGGTGTCCTATAATTCACCCCTCCACTTT.

Turning to this clonotype: This may stem from a read error, because a much larger clone lies one nucleotide away. The chain couples TRBV7-9 to TRBJ1-1; D is perhaps TRBD1 (5 bases). This CDR3 has 16 amino acids. CDR1 is SEHNR and CDR2 is FQNEAQ in the germline V gene (reference sequence). Trimming removed 5 bases at V and 4 bases at J, with 20 bases between. Written as DNA, the CDR3 is TGTGCCAGCAGCCCGACAGAGTGGGGGACGAGCACTGAAGCTTTCTTT. It encodes CASSPTEWGTSTEAFF.

The J gene is TRBJ2-1, the V gene TRBV5-1, with D tentatively TRBD2 (5 bases). CDR1 and CDR2 from the germline V gene are SGHRS and YFSETQ. The CDR3 runs 16 residues. V lost 4 bases to trimming and J lost 9 bases, with 23 bases between them. CDR3 sequence reads: CASSPTTIPLSGEQFF. DNA of the CDR3: TGCGCCAGCAGCCCCACGACTATCCCCTTGTCAGGTGAGCAGTTCTTC.

This clonotype was counted at least ten times. The chain links TRBV11-1 to TRBJ1-2; D call uncertain. V lost 7 bases, J lost 2 bases, and 20 bases lay in between. The CDR3 has 16 residues. CDR1 SGHAT and CDR2 FQDESV come from the germline V gene (reference sequence). The CDR3 region has the DNA TGTGCCAGCACCAACCACGGCGGCGGAAGGAACTATGGCTACACCTTC. Residues: CASTNHGGGRNYGYTF. Complete variable domain (other parts from reference TRBV11-1 and TRBJ1-2): EAEVAQSPRYKITEKSQAVAFWCDPISGHATLYWYRQILGQGPELLVQFQDESVVDDSQLPKDRFSAERLKGVDSTLKIQPAELGDSAMYLCASTNHGGGRNYGYTFGSGTRLTVV.

This clonotype has at least ten counts. This chain uses TRBV7-2 with TRBJ2-1, with D unclear. CDR3 size: 12 residues. Trimming removed 4 bases at V and 8 bases at J, with 9 bases between. Germline V CDR1 and CDR2: SGHTA, FQGNSA. The CDR3 DNA sequence: TGTGCCAGCAGCTACTTGACGGATGAGCAGTTCTTC. Protein product: CASSYLTDEQFF. Together with reference TRBV7-2 and TRBJ2-1, the CDR3 gives the full variable domain: GAGVSQSPSNKVTEKGKDVELRCDPISGHTALYWYRQSLGQGLEFLIYFQGNSAPDKSGLPSDRFSAERTGGSVSTLTIQRTQQEDSAVYLCASSYLTDEQFFGPGTRLTVL.

A word on this clonotype: The junction does not match germline at one end; this may be a read error. The chain joins TRBV6-4 to TRBJ1-2; possibly TRBD1 for D (5 bases). Per germline, CDR1 MRHNA and CDR2 SNTAGT. The CDR3 is 16 amino acids. CDR3 amino acids: CASSYSNRGSDYGYTF. For the CDR3, the DNA is TGTGCCAGCAGTTACTCGAATCGGGGGTCGGACTATGGCTACACCTTC.

This clonotype was seen many times. The chain links TRBV12-5 to TRBJ1-5; 9 nucleotides agree with TRBD1. J lost 4 bases, V lost 7 bases, and 2 bases had no gene match. Germline V gene lookup returns CDR1 LGHNT and CDR2 FRNRAP. This CDR3 comprises 13 residues. The CDR3 spells CASAGQGNQPQHF. As DNA, the CDR3 is TGTGCTAGTGCCGGACAGGGGAATCAGCCCCAGCATTTT.

This clonotype was recorded at least ten times. J is TRBJ2-7 and V is TRBV2; 7 positions match TRBD2. CDR1 is SNHLY, CDR2 FYNNEI, per germline. J lost 6 bases, V lost 7 bases, and 9 bases had no gene match. This CDR3 spans 13 amino acids. The CDR3 DNA is TGTGCCAGCAAAACCCTCCCGGGGGGCGAGCAGTACTTC. The encoded protein is CASKTLPGGEQYF.

The V and J genes are TRBV19 and TRBJ2-5, with 12 positions matching TRBD2. Germline V gene sequence: CDR1 LNHDA, CDR2 SQIVND (reference sequence). V shed 9 bases and J 1 base; nucleotides not matched to a gene: 6. This CDR3 is 15 amino acids long. The CDR3, as DNA: TGTGCCAGCAGCCGACTAGCGGGAGCCCAAGAGACCCAGTACTTC. Translated, it gives CASSRLAGAQETQYF.

This clonotype occurred a few times. The chain combines TRBV6-1 with TRBJ2-7; D unclear. The germline V and J ends were trimmed by 7 bases and 0 bases, with 16 bases remaining between them. The germline V gene has CDR1 MNHNS and CDR2 SASEGT. The CDR3 contains 15 residues. The CDR3 loop is CASNKAGSSSYEQYF. Here the CDR3 DNA reads TGTGCCAGCAATAAAGCAGGTAGCAGCTCCTACGAGCAGTACTTC.

This clonotype was recorded a few times. V is TRBV5-5 and J is TRBJ1-6; tentative D call: TRBD1 (6 bases). CDR1 SGHKS and CDR2 YYEKEE come from the germline V gene (reference sequence). Trimming stripped 4 bases from V and 7 bases from J, with 12 bases between. The CDR3 runs to 14 residues. The CDR3 sequence is CASSEGHSNSPLHF. CDR3 bases: TGTGCCAGCAGCGAGGGACACTCAAATTCACCCCTCCACTTT.

This clonotype was counted ten times or more. The DNA of the CDR3 is TGCAGTGCTAGAGTTCGGCAGGGCCACGAAGCTTTCTTT. This encodes CSARVRQGHEAFF. The chain is built from TRBV20-1 and TRBJ1-1, with D perhaps TRBD1 (5 bases). The ends were cut back, 1 base at V and 8 bases at J, with 14 bases in the middle. This CDR3 has 13 residues. Per the germline V gene, CDR1 is DFQATT and CDR2 is SNEGSKA (reference sequence).

A few counts support this clonotype. The V call is TRBV30, the J call TRBJ2-7; D not certain. The CDR3 contains 15 residues. The germline V gene has CDR1 GTSNPN and CDR2 SVGIG (reference sequence). Deletions cut 0 bases from V and 2 bases from J, with 14 bases between. The CDR3 here is CAWSVDASDAYEQYF. The CDR3 nucleotides read TGTGCCTGGAGTGTAGACGCCTCAGACGCCTACGAGCAGTACTTC.

This clonotype was seen a handful of times. The chain combines TRBV24-1 with TRBJ1-1; D may be TRBD1 (5 bases). Trimming removed 9 bases from V and 4 bases from J, with 20 bases in between. Per the germline V gene, CDR1 is KGHDR and CDR2 is SFDVKD. The CDR3 extends over 15 amino acids. The CDR3 bases are TGTGCCACCCGGGCATCGGGACGGCCGATCACTGAAGCTTTCTTT. This encodes CATRASGRPITEAFF.

This clonotype was counted only a few times. V usage is TRBV7-9 and J usage is TRBJ1-5, with unresolved D. Germline CDR1 is SEHNR and CDR2 is FQNEAQ (reference sequence). V lost 1 base and J 6 bases, leaving 16 bases between the germline ends. The CDR3 loop spans 16 amino acids. The CDR3 here is CASSLVSGLNAQPQHF. CDR3 DNA: TGTGCCAGCAGCTTAGTCTCAGGTCTAAACGCTCAGCCCCAGCATTTT. Filled out from reference TRBV7-9 and TRBJ1-5, the complete variable domain reads DTGVSQNPRHKITKRGQNVTFRCDPISEHNRLYWYRQTLGQGPEFLTYFQNEAQLEKSRLLSDRFSAERPKGSFSTLEIQRTEQGDSAMYLCASSLVSGLNAQPQHFGDGTRLSIL.

The V call is TRBV28, the J call TRBJ2-7; a weak D match, TRBD2 (5 bases). Looked up from germline, CDR1 is MDHEN and CDR2 is SYDVKM. The CDR3 is 13 amino acids. The CDR3 region has the DNA TGTGCAACTGGCAGACTATCGCTCTACGAGCAGTACTTC. It specifies CATGRLSLYEQYF.

This clonotype appeared a few times. The rearrangement links TRBV12-3 or TRBV12-4 to TRBJ2-2; D is ambiguous. The CDR3 totals 12 residues. Trimming took 3 bases from V and 7 from J, leaving 6 bases between them. CDR3 residues: CASSFTVGELFF. The CDR3, as DNA: TGTGCCAGCAGTTTTACGGTCGGGGAGCTGTTTTTT.

The genes are TRBV5-1 and TRBJ1-2; 7 bases line up with TRBD1. The V segment lost 4 bases and the J segment 0 bases; nucleotides outside the gene matches: 9. CDR3 size: 16 residues. Germline CDR1 is SGHRS and CDR2 is YFSETQ. The CDR3 coding sequence is TGCGCCAGCAGCGGAAGGGGACAGCCTACTAACTATGGCTACACCTTC. This sequence encodes CASSGRGQPTNYGYTF.

This sequence joins TRBV6-5 and TRBJ1-1; D not certain. The CDR3 runs to 14 residues. Trimming left V 0 bases short and J 5 bases short, with 10 bases between. Germline loops: CDR1 MNHEY, CDR2 SVGAGI. The CDR3 DNA reads as TGTGCCAGCAGTTACTCCCTCCCGGAGACTGAAGCTTTCTTT. Translating gives CASSYSLPETEAFF.

The chain employs TRBV5-5 and TRBJ2-3; 11 bases fit TRBD2. Per germline, CDR1 SGHKS and CDR2 YYEKEE (reference sequence). V lost 1 base, J lost 6 bases, and 7 bases stayed unmatched. The CDR3 runs 16 residues. CDR3 loop: CASSLNPGTSGDTQYF. In nucleotides, the CDR3 is TGTGCCAGCAGCTTGAACCCGGGGACTAGCGGTGATACGCAGTATTTT.